The entry below describes one T cell receptor (beta chain). No antigen is known for it. This sample was included in a study of cytomegalovirus exposure and HLA in healthy donors. CDR1 PRHDT and CDR2 FYEKMQ come from the germline V gene (reference sequence). V dropped 6 bases and J dropped 6; count of bases not matched to a gene: 10. This CDR3 is 14 amino acids long. PCR employed 60 Vbeta and 13 Jbeta primers. TCRdb's copy holds only in-frame clones and misses some; the assay was immunoSEQ multiplex PCR. In the table there are 60,000 to 65,000 clones, around 87% of which are singletons. Study outcomes and limitations: Reported findings show TCR beta sequences accurately forecast HLA-A and HLA-B alleles in most subjects. For most TCR sequences rarity was the rule, although some public TCRs occurred in many donors.

Input material: PBMCs. The TCR originated in a man between 18 and 35 years old in good health and CMV-seronegative. The gene calls are TRBV13 and TRBJ1-1, with 7 bases matching TRBD1. The CDR3 DNA sequence: TGTGCCAGCAGTGTCACAGGGGCGGACGCTGAAGCTTTCTTT. Protein: CASSVTGADAEAFF.